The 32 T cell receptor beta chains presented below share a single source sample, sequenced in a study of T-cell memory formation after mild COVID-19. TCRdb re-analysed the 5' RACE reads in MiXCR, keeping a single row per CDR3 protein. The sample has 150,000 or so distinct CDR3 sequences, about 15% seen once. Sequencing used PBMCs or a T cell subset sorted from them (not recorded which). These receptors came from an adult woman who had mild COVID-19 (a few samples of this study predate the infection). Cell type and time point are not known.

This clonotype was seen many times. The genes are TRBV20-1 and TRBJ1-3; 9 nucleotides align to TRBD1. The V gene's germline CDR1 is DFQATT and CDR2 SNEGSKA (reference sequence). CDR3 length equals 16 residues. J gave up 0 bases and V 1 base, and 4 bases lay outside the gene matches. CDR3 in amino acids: CSARGGTGLSGNTIYF. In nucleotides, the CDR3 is TGCAGTGCTAGAGGAGGGACAGGGCTCTCTGGAAACACCATATATTTT.

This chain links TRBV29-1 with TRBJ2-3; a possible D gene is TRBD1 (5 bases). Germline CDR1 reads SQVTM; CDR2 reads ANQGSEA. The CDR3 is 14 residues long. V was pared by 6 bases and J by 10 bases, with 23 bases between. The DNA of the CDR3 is TGCAGCGTGGCGTATGCGGTTATGGACACGTCGCAGTATTTT. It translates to CSVAYAVMDTSQYF.

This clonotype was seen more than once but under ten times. DNA for the CDR3: TGCGCCAGCAGCCAAGGGGTTTCCCTAGCCAAAAACATTCAGTACTTC. This sequence encodes CASSQGVSLAKNIQYF. The rearrangement joins TRBV4-1 to TRBJ2-4; D gene uncertain. There are 16 residues in the CDR3. The V and J ends lost 1 base and 0 bases respectively, with 10 bases between them. Germline loops: CDR1 MGHRA, CDR2 YSYEKL.

CDR3 coding DNA: TGTGCCAGTAGCCGGAAGGGCTCCTACAATGAGCAGTTCTTC. Encoded protein: CASSRKGSYNEQFF. The rearrangement uses TRBV19 and TRBJ2-1; D not resolved. V was trimmed by 6 bases and J by 0 bases, leaving 9 bases between them. The CDR3 extends over 14 amino acids. The V gene's germline CDR1 is LNHDA and CDR2 SQIVND (reference sequence).

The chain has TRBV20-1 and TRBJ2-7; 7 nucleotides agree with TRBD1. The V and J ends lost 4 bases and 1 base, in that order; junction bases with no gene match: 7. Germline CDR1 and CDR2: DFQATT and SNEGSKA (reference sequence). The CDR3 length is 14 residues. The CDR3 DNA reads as TGCAGTGCTACGGACAGGCCCGTGTCCTACGAGCAGTACTTC. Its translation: CSATDRPVSYEQYF.

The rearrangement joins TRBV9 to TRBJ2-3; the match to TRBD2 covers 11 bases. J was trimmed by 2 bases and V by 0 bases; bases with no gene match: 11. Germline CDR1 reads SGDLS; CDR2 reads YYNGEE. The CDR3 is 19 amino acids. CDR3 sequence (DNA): TGTGCCAGCAGCGTAGGGCTGCTAGCGGGAGGATTTATCACAGATACGCAGTATTTT. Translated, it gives CASSVGLLAGGFITDTQYF. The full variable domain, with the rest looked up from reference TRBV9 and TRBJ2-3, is DSGVTQTPKHLITATGQRVTLRCSPRSGDLSVYWYQQSLDQGLQFLIQYYNGEERAKGNILERFSAQQFPDLHSELNLSSLELGDSALYFCASSVGLLAGGFITDTQYFGPGTRLTVL.

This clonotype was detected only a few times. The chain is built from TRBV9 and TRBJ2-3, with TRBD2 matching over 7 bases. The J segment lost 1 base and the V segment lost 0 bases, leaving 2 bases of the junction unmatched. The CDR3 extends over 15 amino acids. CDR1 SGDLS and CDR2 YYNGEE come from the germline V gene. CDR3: CASSVGGSGTDTQYF. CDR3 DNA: TGTGCCAGCAGCGTAGGCGGGAGCGGCACAGATACGCAGTATTTT.

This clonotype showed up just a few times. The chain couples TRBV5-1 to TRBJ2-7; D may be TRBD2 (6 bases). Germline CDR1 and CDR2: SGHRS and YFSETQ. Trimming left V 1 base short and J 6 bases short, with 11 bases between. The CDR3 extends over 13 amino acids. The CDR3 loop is CASSLSNGGEQYF. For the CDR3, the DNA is TGCGCCAGCAGCTTGTCCAACGGGGGCGAGCAGTACTTC. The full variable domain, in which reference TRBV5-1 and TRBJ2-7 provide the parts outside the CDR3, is KAGVTQTPRYLIKTRGQQVTLSCSPISGHRSVSWYQQTPGQGLQFLFEYFSETQRNKGNFPGRFSGRQFSNSRSEMNVSTLELGDSALYLCASSLSNGGEQYFGPGTRLTVT.

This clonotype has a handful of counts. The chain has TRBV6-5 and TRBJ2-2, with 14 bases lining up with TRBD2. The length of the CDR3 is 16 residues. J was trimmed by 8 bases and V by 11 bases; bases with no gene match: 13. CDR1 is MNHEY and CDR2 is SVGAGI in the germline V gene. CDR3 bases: TGTGCCGCGCGGGAATGGACTAGCGGGGGGTCTGGGGAGCTGTTTTTT. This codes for CAAREWTSGGSGELFF.

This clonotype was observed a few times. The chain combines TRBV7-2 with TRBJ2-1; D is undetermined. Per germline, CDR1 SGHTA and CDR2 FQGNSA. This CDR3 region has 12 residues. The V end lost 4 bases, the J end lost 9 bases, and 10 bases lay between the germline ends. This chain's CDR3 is CASSSTWGEQFF. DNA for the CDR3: TGTGCCAGCAGCTCTACCTGGGGTGAGCAGTTCTTC.

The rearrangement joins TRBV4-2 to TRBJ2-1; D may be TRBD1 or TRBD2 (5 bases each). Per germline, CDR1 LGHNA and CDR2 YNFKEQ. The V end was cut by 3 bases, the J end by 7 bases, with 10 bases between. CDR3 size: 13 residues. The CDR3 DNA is TGTGCCAGCAGCCAGGGGGTTCCAAATGAGCAGTTCTTC. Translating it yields CASSQGVPNEQFF.

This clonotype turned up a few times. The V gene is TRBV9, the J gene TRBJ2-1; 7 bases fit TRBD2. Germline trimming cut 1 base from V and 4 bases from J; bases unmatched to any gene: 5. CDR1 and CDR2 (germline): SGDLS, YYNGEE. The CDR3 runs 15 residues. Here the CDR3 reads CASSVKGEGYNEQFF. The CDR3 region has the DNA TGTGCCAGCAGCGTAAAAGGGGAGGGGTACAATGAGCAGTTCTTC. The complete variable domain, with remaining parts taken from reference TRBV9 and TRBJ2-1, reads DSGVTQTPKHLITATGQRVTLRCSPRSGDLSVYWYQQSLDQGLQFLIQYYNGEERAKGNILERFSAQQFPDLHSELNLSSLELGDSALYFCASSVKGEGYNEQFFGPGTRLTVL.

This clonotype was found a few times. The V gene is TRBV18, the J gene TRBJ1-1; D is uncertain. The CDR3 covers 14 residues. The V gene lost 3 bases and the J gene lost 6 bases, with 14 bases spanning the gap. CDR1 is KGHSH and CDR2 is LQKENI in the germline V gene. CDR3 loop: CASSPGYVSPEAFF. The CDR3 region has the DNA TGTGCCAGCTCACCGGGCTACGTTTCCCCTGAAGCTTTCTTT.

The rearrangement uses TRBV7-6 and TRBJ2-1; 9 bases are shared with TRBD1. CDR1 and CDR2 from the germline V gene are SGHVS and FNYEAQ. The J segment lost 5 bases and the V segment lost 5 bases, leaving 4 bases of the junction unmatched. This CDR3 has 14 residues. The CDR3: CASSPGTGNNEQFF. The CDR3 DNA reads TGTGCCAGCAGCCCAGGGACAGGGAACAATGAGCAGTTCTTC.

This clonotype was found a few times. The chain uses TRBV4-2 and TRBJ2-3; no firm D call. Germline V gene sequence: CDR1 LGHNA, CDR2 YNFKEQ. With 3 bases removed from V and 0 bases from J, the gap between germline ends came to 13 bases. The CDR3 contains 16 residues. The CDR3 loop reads CASSQPTRASTDTQYF. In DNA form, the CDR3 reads TGTGCCAGCAGCCAGCCCACCAGAGCCAGCACAGATACGCAGTATTTT.

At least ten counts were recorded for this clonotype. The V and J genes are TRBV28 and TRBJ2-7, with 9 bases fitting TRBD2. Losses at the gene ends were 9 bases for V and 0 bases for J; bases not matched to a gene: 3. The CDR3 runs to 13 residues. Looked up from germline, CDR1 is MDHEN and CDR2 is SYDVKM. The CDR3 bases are TGTGCCAGTGGACTAGCGACCTCCTACGAGCAGTACTTC. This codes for CASGLATSYEQYF.

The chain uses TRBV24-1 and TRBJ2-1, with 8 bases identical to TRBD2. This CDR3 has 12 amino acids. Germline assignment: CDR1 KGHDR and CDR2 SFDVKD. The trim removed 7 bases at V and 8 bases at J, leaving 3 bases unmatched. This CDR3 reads CATSAGGHEQFF. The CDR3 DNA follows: TGTGCCACCAGCGCGGGAGGCCATGAGCAGTTCTTC.

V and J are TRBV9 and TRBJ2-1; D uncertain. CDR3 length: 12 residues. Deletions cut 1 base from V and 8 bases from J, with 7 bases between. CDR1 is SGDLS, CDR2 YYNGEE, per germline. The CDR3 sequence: CASSVRSHEQFF. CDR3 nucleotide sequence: TGTGCCAGCAGCGTAAGGTCTCATGAGCAGTTCTTC.

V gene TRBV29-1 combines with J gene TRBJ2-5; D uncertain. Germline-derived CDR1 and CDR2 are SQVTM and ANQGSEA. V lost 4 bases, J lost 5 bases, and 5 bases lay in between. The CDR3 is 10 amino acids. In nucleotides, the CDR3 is TGCAGCGTTGGTCCGGAGACCCAGTACTTC. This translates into CSVGPETQYF.

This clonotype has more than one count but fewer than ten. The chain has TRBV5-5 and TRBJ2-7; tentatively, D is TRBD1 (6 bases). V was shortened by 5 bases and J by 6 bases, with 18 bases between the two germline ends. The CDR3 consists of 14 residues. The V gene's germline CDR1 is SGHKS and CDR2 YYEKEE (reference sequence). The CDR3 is CASRLMGAEGEQYF. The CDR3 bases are TGTGCCAGCAGGCTAATGGGGGCCGAAGGCGAGCAGTACTTC.

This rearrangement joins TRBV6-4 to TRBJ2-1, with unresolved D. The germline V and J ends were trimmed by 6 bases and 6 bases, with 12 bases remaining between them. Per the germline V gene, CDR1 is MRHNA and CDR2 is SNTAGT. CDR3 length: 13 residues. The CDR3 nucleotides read TGTGCCAGCAGCCCGGAAGGGCTCAATGAGCAGTTCTTC. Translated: CASSPEGLNEQFF.

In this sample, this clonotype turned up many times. The CDR3 DNA sequence: TGCGCCAGCAGCTTGGTATCGAGCGGGGTAAGAGATGAGCAGTTCTTC. Protein sequence: CASSLVSSGVRDEQFF. The chain is built from TRBV5-1 and TRBJ2-1, with TRBD2 identical over 7 bases. Germline V lookup: CDR1 SGHRS, CDR2 YFSETQ. CDR3 length: 16 residues. V lost 0 bases, J lost 8 bases, and 11 bases stayed unmatched.

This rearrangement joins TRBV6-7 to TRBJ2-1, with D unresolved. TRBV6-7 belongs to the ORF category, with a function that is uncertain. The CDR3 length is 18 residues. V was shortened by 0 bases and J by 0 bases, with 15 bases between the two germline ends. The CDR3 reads CASSYSNSIHLSYNEQFF. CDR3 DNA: TGTGCCAGCAGTTACTCGAACTCCATCCACCTCTCCTACAATGAGCAGTTCTTC.

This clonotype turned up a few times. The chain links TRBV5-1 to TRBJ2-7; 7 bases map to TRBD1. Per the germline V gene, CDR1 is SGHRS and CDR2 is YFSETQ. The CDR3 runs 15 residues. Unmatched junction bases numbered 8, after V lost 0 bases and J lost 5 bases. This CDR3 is CASSLELAGGDEQYF. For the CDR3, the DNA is TGCGCCAGCAGCTTGGAGTTGGCAGGGGGAGACGAGCAGTACTTC.

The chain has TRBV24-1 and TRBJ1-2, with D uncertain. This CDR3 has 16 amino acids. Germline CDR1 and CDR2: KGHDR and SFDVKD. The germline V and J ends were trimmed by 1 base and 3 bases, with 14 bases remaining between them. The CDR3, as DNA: TGTGCCACCAGTGATTTCAACGGCGGAGGAGACTATGGCTACACCTTC. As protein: CATSDFNGGGDYGYTF.

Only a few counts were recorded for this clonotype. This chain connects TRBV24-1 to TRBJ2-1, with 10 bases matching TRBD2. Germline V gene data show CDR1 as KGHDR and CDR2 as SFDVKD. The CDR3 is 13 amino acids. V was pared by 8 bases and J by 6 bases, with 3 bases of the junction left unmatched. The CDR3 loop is CATTSGSPNEQFF. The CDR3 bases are TGTGCCACCACTAGCGGGAGTCCCAATGAGCAGTTCTTC.

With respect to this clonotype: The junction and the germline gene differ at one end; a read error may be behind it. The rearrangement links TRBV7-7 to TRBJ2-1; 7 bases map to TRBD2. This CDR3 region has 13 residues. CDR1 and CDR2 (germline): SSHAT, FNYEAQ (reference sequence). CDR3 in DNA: TGTGCTAGCAGCTTAGCGCGGGAGAATGAGCAGTTCTTC. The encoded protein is CASSLARENEQFF.

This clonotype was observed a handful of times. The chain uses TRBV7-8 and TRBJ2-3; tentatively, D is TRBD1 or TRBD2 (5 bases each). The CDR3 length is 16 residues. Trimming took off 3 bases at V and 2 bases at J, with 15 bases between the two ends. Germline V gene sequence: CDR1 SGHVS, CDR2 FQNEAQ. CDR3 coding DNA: TGTGCCAGCAGCTTCGGGGCATACGGTTCCACAGATACGCAGTATTTT. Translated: CASSFGAYGSTDTQYF.

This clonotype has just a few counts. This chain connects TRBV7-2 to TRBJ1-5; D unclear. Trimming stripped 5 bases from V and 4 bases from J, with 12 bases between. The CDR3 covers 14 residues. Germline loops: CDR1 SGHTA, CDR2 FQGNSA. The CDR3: CASSAGEANQPQHF. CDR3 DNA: TGTGCCAGCAGCGCCGGGGAGGCAAATCAGCCCCAGCATTTT.

CDR3 in amino acids: CASSFGQGSWGYTF. The CDR3 nucleotides read TGTGCCAGCAGTTTTGGACAGGGCAGTTGGGGCTACACCTTC. This chain links TRBV5-5 with TRBJ1-2; 8 bases agree with TRBD1. J lost 8 bases, V lost 5 bases, and 11 bases had no gene match. Germline CDR1 and CDR2: SGHKS and YYEKEE (reference sequence). The CDR3 runs to 14 residues.

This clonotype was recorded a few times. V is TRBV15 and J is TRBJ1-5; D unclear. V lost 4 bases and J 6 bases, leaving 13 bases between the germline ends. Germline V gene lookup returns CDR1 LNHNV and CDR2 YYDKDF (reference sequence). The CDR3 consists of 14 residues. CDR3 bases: TGTGCCACCAGCAACCGGCGGGGTATTCAGCCCCAGCATTTT. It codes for CATSNRRGIQPQHF.

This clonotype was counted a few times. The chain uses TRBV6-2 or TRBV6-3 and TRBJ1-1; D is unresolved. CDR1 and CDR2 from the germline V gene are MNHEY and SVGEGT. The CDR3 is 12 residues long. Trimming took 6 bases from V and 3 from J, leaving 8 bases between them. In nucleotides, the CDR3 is TGTGCCAGCAGAACACCCTACACTGAAGCTTTCTTT. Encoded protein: CASRTPYTEAFF.